A single TCR beta chain is shown here with its context. Its antigen is unknown. Time point noted: blood 4 weeks post-SBRT, at nephrectomy. The treatment here: 15 Gy SBRT to primary tumor, nephrectomy 4 weeks later. TCRdb's copy holds only in-frame clones and misses some; the assay was immunoSEQ multiplex PCR. Of roughly 80,000 clones listed, 75% to 90% were seen once; the top ten hold about 2.5%. With 3 bases removed from V and 0 bases from J, the gap between germline ends came to 11 bases. Per germline, CDR1 MNHNS and CDR2 SASEGT. The CDR3 is 15 residues long. The data are from a study of radiation and T cells in renal cell carcinoma. Notes on the study in general: Top tumor clonotypes rose in blood 2 weeks post-radiation, then contracted.

Material: blood, obtained from a patient whose treatment included radiotherapy and nephrectomy. This chain uses TRBV6-1 with TRBJ1-1, with D possibly matching TRBD1 (5 bases). The sequence came from a woman in her sixties with renal cell carcinoma. For the CDR3, the DNA is TGTGCCAGCAGTGACCCTCAGACAGTGAACACTGAAGCTTTCTTT. It is translated as CASSDPQTVNTEAFF.